These T cell receptor beta chains were read from a single sample in a study of OX40 agonist ivuxolimab in advanced cancers. The table came from immunoSEQ multiplex PCR; TCRdb's copy has only in-frame clones and leaves some out. The data hold tens of thousands of clones, with around nine tenths observed a single time. The sample in question was CD4+ or CD8+ T cells sorted from blood, obtained in a trial of the OX40 agonist ivuxolimab. The receptors were sampled from an adult with an advanced solid tumor such as melanoma, head and neck, liver or kidney cancer. Each CDR3 is given with its conserved first and last residue. A D gene is named only where the DNA matches it firmly. The size field is filled for only some rows; it gives once, few, many or a size class.

V	D	size	J	CDR3	DNA
TRBV6-6	-	-	TRBJ1-1	CASRMGGQIEAFF	TGTGCCAGCAGGATGGGGGGCCAAATTGAAGCTTTCTTT
TRBV6-1	TRBD1	-	TRBJ1-6	CASRGDSNNSPLHF	TGTGCCAGCAGGGGGGACAGTAATAATTCACCCCTCCACTTT
TRBV27	-	-	TRBJ2-7	CASSLSATNYYEQYF	TGTGCCAGCAGTTTATCCGCTACTAACTACTACGAGCAGTACTTC
TRBV2	-	-	TRBJ2-1	CASSLTKSLFKFF	TGTGCCAGCAGCCTCACGAAATCGTTATTCAAGTTCTTC
TRBV9	TRBD1	few	TRBJ1-5	CASSVGQGDQPQHF	TGTGCCAGCAGCGTAGGACAGGGCGATCAGCCCCAGCATTTT
TRBV5-1	-	-	TRBJ1-3	CASSLGGLNTIYF	TGCGCCAGCAGCTTGGGGGGATTAAACACCATATATTTT
TRBV6-5	-	-	TRBJ1-1	CASSLRRNTEAFF	TGTGCCAGCAGCTTACGACGGAACACTGAAGCTTTCTTT
TRBV7-6	TRBD1	-	TRBJ1-2	CASSALSGTVGYGYTF	TGTGCCAGCAGCGCCTTATCCGGGACAGTTGGCTATGGCTACACCTTC
TRBV5-1	-	-	TRBJ2-1	CASSLSLNNEQFF	TGCGCCAGCAGCTTAAGTCTCAACAATGAGCAGTTCTTC
TRBV6-5	TRBD1	-	TRBJ1-1	CASSRQGATEAFF	TGTGCCAGCAGCAGACAGGGGGCGACTGAAGCTTTCTTT
TRBV6-5	TRBD1	-	TRBJ2-1	CASSYADRDNEQFF	TGTGCCAGCAGTTACGCCGACAGGGACAATGAGCAGTTCTTC
TRBV5-1	-	-	TRBJ1-5	CASSLEGHNVNQPQHF	TGCGCCAGCAGCTTGGAGGGACATAATGTGAATCAGCCCCAGCATTTT
TRBV19	TRBD1	-	TRBJ2-4	CASSPPQTGTGEENIQYF	TGTGCCAGTAGTCCCCCCCAAACCGGGACAGGGGAAGAAAACATTCAGTACTTC
TRBV18	TRBD1	-	TRBJ1-1	CASSPLGQAGTEAFF	TGTGCCAGCTCACCCCTTGGACAGGCAGGGACTGAAGCTTTCTTT
TRBV6-5	TRBD1	-	TRBJ1-1	CASSLLGQDTEAFF	TGTGCCAGCAGCCTCCTGGGACAGGACACTGAAGCTTTCTTT
TRBV4-2	-	-	TRBJ2-5	CASSQDLSGGADQETQYF	TGTGCCAGCAGCCAAGATCTGAGTGGGGGGGCCGACCAAGAGACCCAGTACTTC
TRBV10-3	TRBD1	-	TRBJ1-2	CAISVGQGEDYGYTF	TGTGCCATCAGTGTTGGACAGGGGGAAGACTATGGCTACACCTTC
TRBV11-2	TRBD1	-	TRBJ1-2	CASSPINPTGDGYTF	TGTGCCAGCAGCCCAATAAACCCCACAGGGGATGGCTACACCTTC
TRBV16	-	-	TRBJ2-3	CASSQDPGDTQYF	TGTGCCAGCAGCCAAGATCCCGGGGATACGCAGTATTTT
TRBV5-1	TRBD2	-	TRBJ2-3	CASSSTSGGALTQYF	TGCGCCAGCAGCTCCACTAGCGGGGGGGCACTTACGCAGTATTTT
TRBV14	-	-	TRBJ1-1	CASSLELNTEAFF	TGTGCCAGCAGCCTCGAGCTGAACACTGAAGCTTTCTTT
TRBV6-1	-	-	TRBJ2-7	CASSPSSLSYEQYF	TGTGCCAGCAGCCCCTCCTCTCTCTCCTACGAGCAGTACTTC
TRBV13	-	-	TRBJ2-3	CASSLGPPGGTDTQYF	TGTGCCAGCAGCTTAGGCCCCCCGGGGGGCACAGATACGCAGTATTTT
TRBV9	-	-	TRBJ1-1	CASSSNTQNTEAFF	TGTGCCAGCAGCTCTAATACACAGAACACTGAAGCTTTCTTT